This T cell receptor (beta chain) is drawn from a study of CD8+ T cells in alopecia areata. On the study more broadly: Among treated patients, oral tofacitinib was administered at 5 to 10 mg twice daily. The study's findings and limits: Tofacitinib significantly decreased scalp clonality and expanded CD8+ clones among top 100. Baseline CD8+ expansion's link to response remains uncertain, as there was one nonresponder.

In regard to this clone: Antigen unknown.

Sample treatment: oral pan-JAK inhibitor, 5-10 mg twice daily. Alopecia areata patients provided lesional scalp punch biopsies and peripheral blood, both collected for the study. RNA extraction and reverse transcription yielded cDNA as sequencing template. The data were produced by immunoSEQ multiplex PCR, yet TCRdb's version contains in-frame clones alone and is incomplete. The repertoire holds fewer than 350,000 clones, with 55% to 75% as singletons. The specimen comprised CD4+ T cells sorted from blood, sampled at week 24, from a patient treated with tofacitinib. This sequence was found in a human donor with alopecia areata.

The CDR3: CAWSGSANEQFF. The CDR3 bases are TGTGCCTGGAGTGGGTCCGCCAATGAGCAGTTCTTC. The chain employs TRBV30 and TRBJ2-1; no clear D gene. Trimming pared 1 base from V and 6 bases from J, leaving 7 bases between. CDR1 GTSNPN and CDR2 SVGIG come from the germline V gene (reference sequence). The CDR3 consists of 12 residues.